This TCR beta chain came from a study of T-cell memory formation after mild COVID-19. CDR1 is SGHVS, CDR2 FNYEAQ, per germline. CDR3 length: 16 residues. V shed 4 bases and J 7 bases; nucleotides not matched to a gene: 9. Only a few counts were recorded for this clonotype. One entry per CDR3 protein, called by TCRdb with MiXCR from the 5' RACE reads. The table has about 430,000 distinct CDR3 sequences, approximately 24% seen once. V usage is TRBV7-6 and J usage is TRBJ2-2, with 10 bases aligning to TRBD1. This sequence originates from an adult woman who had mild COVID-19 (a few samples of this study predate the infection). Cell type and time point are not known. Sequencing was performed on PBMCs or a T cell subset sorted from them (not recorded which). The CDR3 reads CASSSVGQGKIGELFF. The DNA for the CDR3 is TGTGCCAGCAGCTCCGTGGGACAGGGGAAGATCGGGGAGCTGTTTTTT.